This passage covers 17 T cell receptor beta chains from one sample sequenced in a study of shared clonotypes between healthy human individuals. Using immunoSEQ multiplex PCR, the repertoire was profiled, and TCRdb retains in-frame clones only, with some absent. The sample has 850,000 to 1,100,000 clones; approximately 80% are singletons. Source material: memory CD4+ T cells from PBMCs. As to subset: CD45RA-negative fraction. All receptors derive from a man younger than 30 in good health. Some clones in this sample may be carry-over from other donors' samples.

V is TRBV5-1 and J is TRBJ2-2; no clear D gene. This CDR3 spans 14 amino acids. Trimming stripped 4 bases from V and 7 bases from J, with 14 bases between. Germline V CDR1 and CDR2: SGHRS, YFSETQ. The CDR3 sequence is CASSLGPVGGELFF. As DNA, the CDR3 is TGCGCCAGCAGCCTGGGTCCAGTCGGCGGGGAGCTGTTTTTT.

This chain links TRBV29-1 with TRBJ1-1; no clear D gene. Trimming stripped 3 bases from V and 3 bases from J, with 5 bases between. This CDR3 has 11 residues. CDR1 SQVTM and CDR2 ANQGSEA come from the germline V gene. This CDR3 is CSVDGDTEAFF. Here the CDR3 DNA reads TGCAGCGTTGATGGTGACACTGAAGCTTTCTTT.

V gene TRBV9 combines with J gene TRBJ2-5; TRBD1 matches at 9 bases. CDR1 is SGDLS, CDR2 YYNGEE, per germline. The junction had 4 bases not matched to a gene; V was cut back by 0 bases and J by 1 base. CDR3 length equals 16 residues. Here the CDR3 reads CASSVVDRGRQETQYF. CDR3 bases: TGTGCCAGCAGCGTAGTGGACAGGGGACGCCAAGAGACCCAGTACTTC.

The chain recombines TRBV28 with TRBJ2-2, with 10 bases identical to TRBD2. Germline values: CDR1 MDHEN, CDR2 SYDVKM. The trim removed 5 bases at V and 0 bases at J, leaving 3 bases unmatched. This CDR3 is 16 amino acids long. The CDR3 is CASSHSGRPNTGELFF. The CDR3, as DNA: TGTGCCAGCAGTCATAGCGGGAGGCCGAACACCGGGGAGCTGTTTTTT.

The chain couples TRBV29-1 to TRBJ1-2; D gene ambiguous. Trimming took 5 bases from V and 1 from J, leaving 11 bases between them. The CDR3 is 13 residues long. Germline V lookup: CDR1 SQVTM, CDR2 ANQGSEA. CDR3 protein: CSVRGSFNYGYTF. In DNA, the CDR3 is TGCAGCGTTCGTGGCAGCTTTAACTATGGCTACACCTTC.

About this clone: This sample also contains other DNA sequences that code for the same CDR3. CDR3 nucleotide sequence: TGTGCCAGTAGTATAGGGGCAGGGGGCACTGAAGCTTTCTTT. Amino acids: CASSIGAGGTEAFF. The chain recombines TRBV19 with TRBJ1-1; 7 nucleotides line up with TRBD1. In germline, CDR1 is LNHDA, CDR2 SQIVND (reference sequence). V lost 1 base, J lost 4 bases, and 3 bases stayed unmatched. This CDR3 has 14 residues.

This clone was counted a few times. The chain employs TRBV6-1 and TRBJ1-6; no firm D call. Looked up from germline, CDR1 is MNHNS and CDR2 is SASEGT. V was trimmed by 3 bases and J by 7 bases, leaving 25 bases between them. CDR3 length: 19 residues. CDR3 amino acids: CASSDSLRTQLVSNSPLHF. CDR3 DNA sequence: TGTGCCAGCAGTGACAGTCTTCGGACCCAGCTAGTCTCAAATTCACCCCTCCACTTT.

This chain links TRBV6-5 with TRBJ1-5, with 9 positions matching TRBD1. CDR3 length equals 15 residues. Trimming took 5 bases from V and 7 from J; bases not matched to a gene: 9. Germline V gene sequence: CDR1 MNHEY, CDR2 SVGAGI. The CDR3, as DNA: TGTGCCAGCAGTCCTACCGGGACAGGGCAACAGCCCCAGCATTTT. It yields the protein CASSPTGTGQQPQHF.

This sequence joins TRBV11-2 and TRBJ1-1; the D is unclear. Per germline, CDR1 SGHAT and CDR2 FQNNGV. V gave up 1 base and J gave up 5 bases, with 14 bases separating them. This CDR3 spans 15 amino acids. For the CDR3, the DNA is TGTGCCAGCAGCTTAGCGGTCGGGTTGTGGACTGAAGCTTTCTTT. This translates into CASSLAVGLWTEAFF.

Points on this clone: Given a far larger clone just one base away, this is likely a sequencing read error. Different DNA sequences within this sample yield the same CDR3. This sequence joins TRBV30 and TRBJ1-3, with TRBD1 as a possible D gene (5 bases). In germline, CDR1 is GTSNPN, CDR2 SVGIG (reference sequence). This CDR3 comprises 13 residues. CDR3: CAWSVSGRNTIYF. CDR3 nucleotide sequence: TGTGCCTGGAGTGTCTCAGGGCGAAACACTATATATTTT.

The genes are TRBV25-1 and TRBJ1-5; D unresolved. This CDR3 region has 12 residues. Germline CDR1 and CDR2: MGHDK and SYGVNS. V was trimmed by 2 bases and J by 7 bases, leaving 6 bases between them. CDR3 in amino acids: CASSEPGQPQHF. CDR3 nucleotide sequence: TGTGCCAGCAGTGAACCAGGACAGCCCCAGCATTTT.

The sample holds one count of this clone. The chain couples TRBV5-4 to TRBJ1-4; unclear D gene. Trimming stripped 7 bases from V and 0 bases from J, with 7 bases between. CDR3 size: 13 residues. Looked up from germline, CDR1 is SGHNT and CDR2 is YYREEE (reference sequence). CDR3 sequence: CASAVTTNEKLFF. DNA for the CDR3: TGTGCCAGCGCTGTCACAACTAATGAAAAACTGTTTTTT.

The CDR3 sequence: CASPGTEKMNTEAFF. As DNA, the CDR3 is TGTGCCAGTCCCGGGACAGAAAAGATGAACACTGAAGCTTTCTTT. This sequence joins TRBV19 and TRBJ1-1; 7 bases are a match to TRBD1. Germline V gene data show CDR1 as LNHDA and CDR2 as SQIVND (reference sequence). The CDR3 extends over 15 amino acids. V was pared by 8 bases and J by 0 bases, with 9 bases of the junction left unmatched. The full variable domain, in which reference TRBV19 and TRBJ1-1 provide the parts outside the CDR3, is DGGITQSPKYLFRKEGQNVTLSCEQNLNHDAMYWYRQDPGQGLRLIYYSQIVNDFQKGDIAEGYSVSREKKESFPLTVTSAQKNPTAFYLCASPGTEKMNTEAFFGQGTRLTVV.

The genes are TRBV4-3 and TRBJ2-1, with 8 bases lining up with TRBD2. The length of the CDR3 is 16 residues. CDR1 is LGHNA, CDR2 YSLEER, per germline. After removal of 0 bases from V and 9 bases from J, the junction contained 10 bases not matched to a gene. CDR3 sequence: CASSQDALAGSSEQFF. CDR3 DNA sequence: TGCGCCAGCAGCCAAGATGCCCTAGCGGGTAGCAGTGAGCAGTTCTTC.

The V call is TRBV25-1, the J call TRBJ2-1, with TRBD2 matching 10 bases. CDR3 length equals 15 residues. V shed 8 bases, J shed 9 bases, and the junction held 13 bases outside the gene matches. CDR1 and CDR2 (germline): MGHDK, SYGVNS. The CDR3 reads CASGILAGGSVEQFF. The CDR3 DNA sequence: TGTGCCAGCGGAATTTTAGCGGGAGGAAGTGTTGAGCAGTTCTTC.

This clone was detected ten times or more. Other DNA sequences of this sample code for an identical CDR3. The CDR3 DNA reads as TGCAGCGTTGAAGTGGGGCTGGGAAACACCATATATTTT. Its protein is CSVEVGLGNTIYF. This chain joins TRBV29-1 and TRBJ1-3; TRBD1 might be the D (5 bases). The CDR3 spans 13 residues. Trimming left V 1 base short and J 4 bases short, with 8 bases between. The germline V gene encodes CDR1 SQVTM and CDR2 ANQGSEA.

The chain is built from TRBV5-4 and TRBJ2-2; possibly TRBD1 for D (6 bases). Germline V lookup: CDR1 SGHNT, CDR2 YYREEE (reference sequence). The CDR3 contains 14 residues. The V gene lost 3 bases and the J gene lost 4 bases, with 10 bases spanning the gap. The CDR3, as DNA: TGTGCCAGCAGCTCCAGGGGATTCACCGGGGAGCTGTTTTTT. This translates into CASSSRGFTGELFF.